This T cell receptor (beta chain) was recorded in a study of shared clonotypes between healthy human individuals. The repertoire was sequenced with immunoSEQ multiplex PCR; TCRdb's copy has only in-frame clones and lacks some. The sample has about 1.1 million clones; around 82% are singletons. Study-level findings and limits: Naive subsets usually exceeded memory subsets in estimated richness. The sharing of approximately 5.1% of naive CD4 clonotypes was seen across a handful of donors.

The donors, all of them Caucasian adults, lived in Nashville, Tennessee. Regarding this clone: Its antigen is not known.

The V gene's germline CDR1 is SGDLS and CDR2 YYNGEE. CDR3 length equals 13 residues. V lost 2 bases and J 10 bases, leaving 13 bases between the germline ends. V usage is TRBV9 and J usage is TRBJ2-1; a possible D gene is TRBD1 (6 bases). This receptor was obtained from a man aged 18 to 30 in good health. Some clones in this sample may be carry-over from other donors' samples. The sample taken for sequencing was memory CD4+ T cells from PBMCs. Regarding subset: CD45RA-negative fraction. The CDR3 bases are TGTGCCAGCAGCGTTGAACAGGGTCGGGAGCAGTTCTTC. Its protein is CASSVEQGREQFF.